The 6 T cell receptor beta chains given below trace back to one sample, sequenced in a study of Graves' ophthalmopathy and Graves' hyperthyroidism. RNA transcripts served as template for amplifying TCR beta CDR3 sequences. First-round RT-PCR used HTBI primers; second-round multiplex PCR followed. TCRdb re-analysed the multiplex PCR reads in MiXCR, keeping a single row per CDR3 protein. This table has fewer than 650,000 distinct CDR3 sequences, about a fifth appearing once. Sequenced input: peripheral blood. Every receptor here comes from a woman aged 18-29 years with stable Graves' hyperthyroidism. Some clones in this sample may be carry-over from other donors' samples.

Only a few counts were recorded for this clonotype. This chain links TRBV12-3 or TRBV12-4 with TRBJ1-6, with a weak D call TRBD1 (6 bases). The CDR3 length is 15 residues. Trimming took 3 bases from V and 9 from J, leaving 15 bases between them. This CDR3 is CASSFGPEGGSPLHF. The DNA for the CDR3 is TGTGCCAGCAGTTTCGGGCCGGAAGGGGGTTCACCCCTCCACTTT.

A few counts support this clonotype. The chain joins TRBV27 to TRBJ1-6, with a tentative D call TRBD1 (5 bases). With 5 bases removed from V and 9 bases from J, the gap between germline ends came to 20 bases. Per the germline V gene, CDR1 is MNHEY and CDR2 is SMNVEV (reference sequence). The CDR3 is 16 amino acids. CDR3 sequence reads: CASSRLGLDGGSPLHF. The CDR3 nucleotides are TGTGCCAGCAGTCGATTGGGCCTCGACGGGGGTTCACCCCTCCACTTT.

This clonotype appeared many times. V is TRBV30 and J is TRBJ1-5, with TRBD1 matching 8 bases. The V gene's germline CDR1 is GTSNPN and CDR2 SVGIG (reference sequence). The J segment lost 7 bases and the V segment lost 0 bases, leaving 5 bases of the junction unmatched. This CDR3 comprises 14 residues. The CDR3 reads CAWSVDQGAQPQHF. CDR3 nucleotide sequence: TGTGCCTGGAGTGTAGACCAGGGGGCCCAGCCCCAGCATTTT.

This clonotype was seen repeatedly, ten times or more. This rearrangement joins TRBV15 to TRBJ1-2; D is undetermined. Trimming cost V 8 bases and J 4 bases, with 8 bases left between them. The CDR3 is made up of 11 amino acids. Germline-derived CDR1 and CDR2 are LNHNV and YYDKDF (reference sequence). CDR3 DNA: TGTGCCACCTTACAGTTCTATGGCTACACCTTC. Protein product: CATLQFYGYTF.

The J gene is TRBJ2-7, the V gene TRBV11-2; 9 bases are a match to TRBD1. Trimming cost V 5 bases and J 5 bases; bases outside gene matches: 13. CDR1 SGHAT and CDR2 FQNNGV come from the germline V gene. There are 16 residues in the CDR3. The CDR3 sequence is CASSQIQGAVYHEQYF. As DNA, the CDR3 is TGTGCCAGCAGCCAGATACAGGGGGCGGTTTATCACGAGCAGTACTTC.

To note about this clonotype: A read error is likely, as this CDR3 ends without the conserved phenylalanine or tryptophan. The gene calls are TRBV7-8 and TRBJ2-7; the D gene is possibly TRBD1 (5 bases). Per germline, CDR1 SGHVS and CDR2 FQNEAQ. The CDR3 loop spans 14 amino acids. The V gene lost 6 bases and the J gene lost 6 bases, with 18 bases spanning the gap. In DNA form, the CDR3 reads TGTGCCAGCAGTGACGGTGCCCAAACAGGCGAGCAGTACTAC. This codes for CASSDGAQTGEQYY.